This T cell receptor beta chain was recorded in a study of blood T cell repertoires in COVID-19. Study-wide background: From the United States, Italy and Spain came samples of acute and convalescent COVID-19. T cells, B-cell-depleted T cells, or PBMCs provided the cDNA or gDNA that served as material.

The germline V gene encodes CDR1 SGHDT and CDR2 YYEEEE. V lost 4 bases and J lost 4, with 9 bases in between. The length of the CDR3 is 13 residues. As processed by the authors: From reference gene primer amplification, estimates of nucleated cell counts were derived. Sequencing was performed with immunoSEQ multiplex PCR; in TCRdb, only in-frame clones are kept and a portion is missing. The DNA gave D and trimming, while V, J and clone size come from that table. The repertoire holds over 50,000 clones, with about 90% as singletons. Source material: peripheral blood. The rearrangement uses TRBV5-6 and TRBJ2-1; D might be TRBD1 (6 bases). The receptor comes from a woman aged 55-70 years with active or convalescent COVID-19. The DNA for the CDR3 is TGTGCCAGCAGCCCCGGGACATACAATGAGCAGTTCTTC. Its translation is CASSPGTYNEQFF. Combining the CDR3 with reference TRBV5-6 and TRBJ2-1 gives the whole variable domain DAGVTQSPTHLIKTRGQQVTLRCSPKSGHDTVSWYQQALGQGPQFIFQYYEEEERQRGNFPDRFSGHQFPNYSSELNVNALLLGDSALYLCASSPGTYNEQFFGPGTRLTVL.